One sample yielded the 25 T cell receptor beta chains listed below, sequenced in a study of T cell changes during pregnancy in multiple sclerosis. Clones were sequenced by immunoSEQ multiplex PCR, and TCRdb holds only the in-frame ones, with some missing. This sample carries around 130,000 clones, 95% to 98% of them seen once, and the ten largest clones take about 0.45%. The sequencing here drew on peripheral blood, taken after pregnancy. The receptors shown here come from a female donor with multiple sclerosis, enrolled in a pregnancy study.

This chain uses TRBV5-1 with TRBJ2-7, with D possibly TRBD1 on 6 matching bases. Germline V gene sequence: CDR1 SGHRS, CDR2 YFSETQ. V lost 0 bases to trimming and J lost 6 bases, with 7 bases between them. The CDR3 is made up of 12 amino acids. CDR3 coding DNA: TGCGCCAGCAGCTTGGGAGGGGGCGAGCAGTACTTC. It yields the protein CASSLGGGEQYF. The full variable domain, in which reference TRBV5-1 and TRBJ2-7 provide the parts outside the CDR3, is KAGVTQTPRYLIKTRGQQVTLSCSPISGHRSVSWYQQTPGQGLQFLFEYFSETQRNKGNFPGRFSGRQFSNSRSEMNVSTLELGDSALYLCASSLGGGEQYFGPGTRLTVT.

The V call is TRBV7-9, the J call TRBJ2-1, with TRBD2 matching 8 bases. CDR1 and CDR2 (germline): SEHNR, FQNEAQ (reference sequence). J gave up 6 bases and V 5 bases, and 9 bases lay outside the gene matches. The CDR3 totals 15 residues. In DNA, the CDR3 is TGTGCCAGCAGCCGAGAGCGGGAGCAGTCCAATGAGCAGTTCTTC. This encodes CASSREREQSNEQFF. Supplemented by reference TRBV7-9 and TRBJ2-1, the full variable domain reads DTGVSQNPRHKITKRGQNVTFRCDPISEHNRLYWYRQTLGQGPEFLTYFQNEAQLEKSRLLSDRFSAERPKGSFSTLEIQRTEQGDSAMYLCASSREREQSNEQFFGPGTRLTVL.

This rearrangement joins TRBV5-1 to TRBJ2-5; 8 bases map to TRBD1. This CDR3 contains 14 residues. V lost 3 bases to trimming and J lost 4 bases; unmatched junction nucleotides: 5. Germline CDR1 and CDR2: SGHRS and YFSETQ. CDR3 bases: TGCGCCAGCAGCTGGGCGGGGACAGGAGAGACCCAGTACTTC. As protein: CASSWAGTGETQYF.

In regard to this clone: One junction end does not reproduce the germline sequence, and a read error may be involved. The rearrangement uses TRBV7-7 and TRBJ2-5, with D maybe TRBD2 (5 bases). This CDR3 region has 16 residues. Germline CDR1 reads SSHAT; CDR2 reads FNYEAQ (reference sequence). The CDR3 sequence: CASSLWELTYQETQYF. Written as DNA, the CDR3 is TGTGCTAGCAGCTTATGGGAGCTAACGTACCAAGAGACCCAGTACTTC.

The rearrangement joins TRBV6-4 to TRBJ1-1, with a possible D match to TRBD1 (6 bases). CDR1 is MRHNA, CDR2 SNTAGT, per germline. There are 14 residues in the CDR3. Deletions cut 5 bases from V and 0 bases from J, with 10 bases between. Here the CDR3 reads CASSKGGMNTEAFF. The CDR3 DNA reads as TGTGCCAGCAGTAAGGGGGGGATGAACACTGAAGCTTTCTTT.

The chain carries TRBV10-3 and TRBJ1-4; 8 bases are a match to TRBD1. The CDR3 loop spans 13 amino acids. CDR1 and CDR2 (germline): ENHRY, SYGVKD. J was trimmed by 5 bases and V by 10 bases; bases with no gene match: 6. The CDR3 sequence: CASRDRPNEKLFF. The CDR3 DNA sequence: TGTGCCAGCCGGGACAGGCCCAATGAAAAACTGTTTTTT.

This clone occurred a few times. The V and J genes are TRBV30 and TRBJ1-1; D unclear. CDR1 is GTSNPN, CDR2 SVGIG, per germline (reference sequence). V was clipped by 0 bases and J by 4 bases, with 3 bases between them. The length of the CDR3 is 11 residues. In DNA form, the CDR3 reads TGTGCCTGGAGTGTGAGCACTGAAGCTTTCTTT. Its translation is CAWSVSTEAFF.

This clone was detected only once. CDR3 amino acids: CASSYLSQAYNEQFF. CDR3 DNA: TGTGCCAGCAGTTACTTATCGCAGGCCTACAATGAGCAGTTCTTC. The chain carries TRBV6-6 and TRBJ2-1; D gene unclear. Looked up from germline, CDR1 is MNHNY and CDR2 is SVGAGI (reference sequence). The germline V and J ends were trimmed by 1 base and 2 bases, with 9 bases remaining between them. The CDR3 has 15 residues.

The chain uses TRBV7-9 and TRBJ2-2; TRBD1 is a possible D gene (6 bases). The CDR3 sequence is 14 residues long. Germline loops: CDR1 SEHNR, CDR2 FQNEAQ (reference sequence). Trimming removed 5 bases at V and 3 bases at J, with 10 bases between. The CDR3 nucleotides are TGTGCCAGCAGCGTTCGGACAGACACCGGGGAGCTGTTTTTT. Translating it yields CASSVRTDTGELFF.

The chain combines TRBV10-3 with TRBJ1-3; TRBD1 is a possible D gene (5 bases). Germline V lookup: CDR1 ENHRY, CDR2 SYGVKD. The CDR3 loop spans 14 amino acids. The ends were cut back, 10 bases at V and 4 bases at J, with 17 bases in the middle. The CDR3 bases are TGTGCCACCTCTATCCCAGGGAACGGAAACACCATATATTTT. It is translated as CATSIPGNGNTIYF.

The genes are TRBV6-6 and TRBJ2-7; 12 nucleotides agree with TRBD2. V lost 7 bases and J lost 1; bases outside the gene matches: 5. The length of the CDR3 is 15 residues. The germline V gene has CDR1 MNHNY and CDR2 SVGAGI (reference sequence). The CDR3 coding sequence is TGTGCCAGCATCCTAGCGGGAGGGGTTTCCTACGAGCAGTACTTC. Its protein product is CASILAGGVSYEQYF.

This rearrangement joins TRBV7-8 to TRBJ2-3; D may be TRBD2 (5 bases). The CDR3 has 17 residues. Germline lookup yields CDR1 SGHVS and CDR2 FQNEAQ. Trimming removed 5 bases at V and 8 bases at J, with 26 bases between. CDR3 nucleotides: TGTGCCAGCAGCCTAATGGGGATGGGTACGGGGTCGGGTACGCAGTATTTT. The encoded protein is CASSLMGMGTGSGTQYF.

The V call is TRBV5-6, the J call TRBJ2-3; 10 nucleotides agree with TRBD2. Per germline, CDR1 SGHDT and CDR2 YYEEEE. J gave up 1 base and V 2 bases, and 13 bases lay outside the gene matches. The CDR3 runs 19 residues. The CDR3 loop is CASSLASGRAFVGTDTQYF. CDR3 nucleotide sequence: TGTGCCAGCAGCTTAGCAAGCGGGAGGGCCTTTGTTGGCACAGATACGCAGTATTTT.

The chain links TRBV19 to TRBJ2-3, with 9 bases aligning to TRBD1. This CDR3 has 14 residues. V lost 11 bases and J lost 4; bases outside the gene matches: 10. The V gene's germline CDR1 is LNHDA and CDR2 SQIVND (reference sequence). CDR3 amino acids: CASQDRGTSDTQYF. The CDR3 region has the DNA TGTGCCTCGCAGGACAGGGGTACATCAGATACGCAGTATTTT.

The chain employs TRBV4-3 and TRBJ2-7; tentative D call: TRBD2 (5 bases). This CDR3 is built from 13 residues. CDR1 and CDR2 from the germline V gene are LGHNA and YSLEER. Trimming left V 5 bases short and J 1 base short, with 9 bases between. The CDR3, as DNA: TGCGCCAGCAGCGAGGGAAGGTCCTACGAGCAGTACTTC. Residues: CASSEGRSYEQYF.

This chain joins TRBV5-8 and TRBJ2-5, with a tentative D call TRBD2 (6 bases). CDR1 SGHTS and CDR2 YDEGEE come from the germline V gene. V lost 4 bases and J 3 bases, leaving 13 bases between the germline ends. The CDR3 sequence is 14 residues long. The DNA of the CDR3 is TGTGCCAGCAGCGGGGAGGCTGGGAAAGAGACCCAGTACTTC. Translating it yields CASSGEAGKETQYF.

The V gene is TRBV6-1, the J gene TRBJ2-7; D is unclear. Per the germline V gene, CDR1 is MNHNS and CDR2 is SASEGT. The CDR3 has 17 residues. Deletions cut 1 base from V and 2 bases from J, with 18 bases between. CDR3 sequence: CASSEEVAGRYPYEQYF. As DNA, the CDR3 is TGTGCCAGCAGTGAAGAGGTGGCAGGCAGATACCCCTACGAGCAGTACTTC.

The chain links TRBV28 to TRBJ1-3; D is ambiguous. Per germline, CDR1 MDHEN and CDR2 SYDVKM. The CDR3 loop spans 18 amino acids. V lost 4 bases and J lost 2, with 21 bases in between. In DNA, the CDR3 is TGTGCCAGCAGTTCCCTGGCTACCCTTACCGGGGCTGGAAACACCATATATTTT. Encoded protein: CASSSLATLTGAGNTIYF.

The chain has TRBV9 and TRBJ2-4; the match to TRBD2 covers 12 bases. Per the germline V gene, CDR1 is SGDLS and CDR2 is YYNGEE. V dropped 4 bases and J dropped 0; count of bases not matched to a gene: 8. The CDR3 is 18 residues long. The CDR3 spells CASSSGTSGRLAKNIQYF. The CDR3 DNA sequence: TGTGCCAGCAGCTCCGGGACTAGCGGGCGGCTAGCCAAAAACATTCAGTACTTC. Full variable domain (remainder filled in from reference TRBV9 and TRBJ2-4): DSGVTQTPKHLITATGQRVTLRCSPRSGDLSVYWYQQSLDQGLQFLIQYYNGEERAKGNILERFSAQQFPDLHSELNLSSLELGDSALYFCASSSGTSGRLAKNIQYFGAGTRLSVL.

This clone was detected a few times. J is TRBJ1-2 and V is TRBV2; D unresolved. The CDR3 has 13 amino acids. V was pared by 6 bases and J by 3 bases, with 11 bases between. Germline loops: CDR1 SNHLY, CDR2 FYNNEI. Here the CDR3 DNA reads TGTGCCAGCAGCTTAAAACGGGACTATGGCTACACCTTC. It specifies CASSLKRDYGYTF.

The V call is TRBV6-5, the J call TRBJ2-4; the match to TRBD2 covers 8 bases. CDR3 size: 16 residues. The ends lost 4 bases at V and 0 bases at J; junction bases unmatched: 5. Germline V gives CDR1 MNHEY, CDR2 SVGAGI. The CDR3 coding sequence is TGTGCCAGCAGTTCCGGACTAGCTGGAGCCAAAAACATTCAGTACTTC. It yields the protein CASSSGLAGAKNIQYF.

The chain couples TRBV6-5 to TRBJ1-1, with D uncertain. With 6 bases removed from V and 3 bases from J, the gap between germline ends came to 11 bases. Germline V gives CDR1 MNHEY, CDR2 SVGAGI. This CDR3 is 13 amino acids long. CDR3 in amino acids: CASSRSVYTEAFF. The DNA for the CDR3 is TGTGCCAGCAGCCGTTCCGTATACACTGAAGCTTTCTTT.

In nucleotides, the CDR3 is TGTGCCAGCAGTGAAACACGGGGGGCGCCGGGCACTGAAGCTTTCTTT. This translates into CASSETRGAPGTEAFF. The chain has TRBV2 and TRBJ1-1; the D gene is possibly TRBD1 (6 bases). Germline-derived CDR1 and CDR2 are SNHLY and FYNNEI. Between the trimmed V and J ends, which lost 2 bases and 4 bases, there was a span of 17 bases. There are 16 residues in the CDR3.

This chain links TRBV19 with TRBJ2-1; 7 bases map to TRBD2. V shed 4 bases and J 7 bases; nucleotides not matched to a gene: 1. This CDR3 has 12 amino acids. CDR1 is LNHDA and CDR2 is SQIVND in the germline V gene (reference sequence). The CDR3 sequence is CASSSGGNEQFF. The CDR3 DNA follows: TGTGCCAGTAGTAGCGGGGGTAATGAGCAGTTCTTC. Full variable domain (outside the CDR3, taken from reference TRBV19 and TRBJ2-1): DGGITQSPKYLFRKEGQNVTLSCEQNLNHDAMYWYRQDPGQGLRLIYYSQIVNDFQKGDIAEGYSVSREKKESFPLTVTSAQKNPTAFYLCASSSGGNEQFFGPGTRLTVL.

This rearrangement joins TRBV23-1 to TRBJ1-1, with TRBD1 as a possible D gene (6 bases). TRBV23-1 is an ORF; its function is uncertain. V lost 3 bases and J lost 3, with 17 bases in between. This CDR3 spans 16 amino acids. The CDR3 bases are TGCGCCAGCAGTCATCGTGGACAGATCGGGGACACTGAAGCTTTCTTT. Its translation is CASSHRGQIGDTEAFF.